What follows are 21 T cell receptor beta chains derived from one specimen sequenced in a study of blood T cell repertoires in COVID-19. Clones were sequenced by immunoSEQ multiplex PCR, and TCRdb holds only the in-frame ones, with some missing. The sample records 120,000 to 150,000 clones, 70% to 90% being singletons. The sample was peripheral blood. The source of these receptors is a man aged 55 to 70 with active or convalescent COVID-19.

The chain combines TRBV6-1 with TRBJ1-4, with D unresolved. V was cut by 1 base and J by 8 bases, with 17 bases left in between. This CDR3 has 16 residues. Per germline, CDR1 MNHNS and CDR2 SASEGT. This CDR3 reads CASSEVREQPREKLFF. DNA for the CDR3: TGTGCCAGCAGTGAAGTACGGGAGCAGCCTAGGGAAAAACTGTTTTTT.

The chain couples TRBV5-1 to TRBJ2-1; tentative D call: TRBD1 (5 bases). V lost 1 base and J lost 7, with 12 bases in between. Per germline, CDR1 SGHRS and CDR2 YFSETQ. The CDR3 covers 14 residues. The CDR3 DNA sequence: TGCGCCAGCAGCTTGACTGCAGGGTTGAATGAGCAGTTCTTC. It codes for CASSLTAGLNEQFF.

This sequence joins TRBV30 and TRBJ2-7; the match to TRBD2 covers 8 bases. J gave up 2 bases and V 2 bases, and 8 bases lay outside the gene matches. The CDR3 extends over 15 amino acids. Germline assignment: CDR1 GTSNPN and CDR2 SVGIG (reference sequence). The CDR3 nucleotides read TGTGCCTGGAGTATCCCCCGGGAGGGGGCCTACGAGCAGTACTTC. The encoded protein is CAWSIPREGAYEQYF.

A single count supports this clone. V is TRBV3-1 (or the pseudogene TRBV3-2) and J is TRBJ2-7; TRBD2 agrees at 12 bases. This CDR3 has 16 amino acids. The V segment lost 6 bases and the J segment 3 bases; nucleotides outside the gene matches: 9. Germline CDR1 reads LGHDT; CDR2 reads YNNKEL (reference sequence). For the CDR3, the DNA is TGTGCCAGCAGTCCAGCTAGCGGGAGGGCCATCTACGAGCAGTACTTC. It codes for CASSPASGRAIYEQYF.

Many counts were recorded for this clone. The chain employs TRBV10-3 and TRBJ1-1, with 8 nucleotides matching TRBD1. The CDR3 loop spans 14 amino acids. Per the germline V gene, CDR1 is ENHRY and CDR2 is SYGVKD. The junction had 9 bases not matched to a gene; V was cut back by 2 bases and J by 10 bases. The CDR3 bases are TGTGCCATCAGTGAGCCTGACAGGGGAGTAGTAGCTTTCTTT. Residues: CAISEPDRGVVAFF.

The CDR3 reads CASSPGGRGFYEQYF. CDR3 in DNA: TGTGCCAGCAGTCCGGGGGGACGTGGTTTCTACGAGCAGTACTTC. The chain links TRBV28 to TRBJ2-7, with 7 bases identical to TRBD2. Germline V lookup: CDR1 MDHEN, CDR2 SYDVKM. CDR3 size: 15 residues. V was clipped by 5 bases and J by 3 bases; unmatched bases: 10.

CDR3 sequence reads: CASSPQPGGTEAFF. In nucleotides, the CDR3 is TGTGCCAGCTCACCACAGCCGGGGGGCACTGAAGCTTTCTTT. The V and J genes are TRBV18 and TRBJ1-1, with a possible D match to TRBD1 (5 bases). Trimming removed 1 base from V and 4 bases from J, with 10 bases in between. Germline V gene sequence: CDR1 KGHSH, CDR2 LQKENI. CDR3 length equals 14 residues.

V is TRBV7-2 and J is TRBJ2-3, with 7 positions matching TRBD1. Germline lookup yields CDR1 SGHTA and CDR2 FQGNSA. Germline trimming cut 1 base from V and 5 bases from J; bases unmatched to any gene: 6. The CDR3 runs to 15 residues. CDR3 amino acids: CASSLVDRAGDTQYF. CDR3 in DNA: TGTGCCAGCAGCTTAGTAGACAGGGCGGGAGATACGCAGTATTTT.

This chain uses TRBV30 with TRBJ2-1; TRBD2 agrees at 7 bases. The CDR3 is 16 amino acids. The V gene's germline CDR1 is GTSNPN and CDR2 SVGIG (reference sequence). V lost 0 bases and J lost 2; bases outside the gene matches: 7. DNA for the CDR3: TGTGCCTGGAGTGTAAGGAGCGGGGCAACCTACAATGAGCAGTTCTTC. Translating gives CAWSVRSGATYNEQFF. Variable domain in full (rest from reference TRBV30 and TRBJ2-1): SQTIHQWPATLVQPVGSPLSLECTVEGTSNPNLYWYRQAAGRGLQLLFYSVGIGQISSEVPQNLSASRPQDRQFILSSKKLLLSDSGFYLCAWSVRSGATYNEQFFGPGTRLTVL.

This clone was seen once. V gene TRBV28 combines with J gene TRBJ2-7, with 7 bases lining up with TRBD1. The V and J ends lost 6 bases and 2 bases, in that order; junction bases with no gene match: 7. The germline V gene encodes CDR1 MDHEN and CDR2 SYDVKM. This CDR3 is 14 amino acids long. The CDR3 nucleotides are TGTGCCAGCAGCCCGGCCGACAGGGCCTACGAGCAGTACTTC. It specifies CASSPADRAYEQYF.

V is TRBV7-9 and J is TRBJ2-2, with 11 bases identical to TRBD1. The CDR3 is 16 amino acids. Losses at the gene ends were 5 bases for V and 6 bases for J; bases not matched to a gene: 8. Germline V lookup: CDR1 SEHNR, CDR2 FQNEAQ (reference sequence). The CDR3 loop reads CASSPSGQGAAGELFF. The CDR3, as DNA: TGTGCCAGCAGCCCGTCCGGACAGGGGGCGGCCGGGGAGCTGTTTTTT.

The J gene is TRBJ2-7, the V gene TRBV6-1, with TRBD2 as a possible D gene (6 bases). Trimming removed 4 bases from V and 3 bases from J, with 19 bases in between. Germline CDR1 and CDR2: MNHNS and SASEGT. The CDR3 sequence is 16 residues long. The CDR3 sequence: CASSGWEGTSHYEQYF. CDR3 in DNA: TGTGCCAGCAGTGGTTGGGAAGGGACTTCGCACTACGAGCAGTACTTC.

This clone was observed once. The chain links TRBV28 to TRBJ1-2; 10 nucleotides agree with TRBD1. The CDR3 consists of 15 residues. Germline V gene data show CDR1 as MDHEN and CDR2 as SYDVKM. The V and J ends lost 5 bases and 3 bases, in that order; junction bases with no gene match: 6. The CDR3 loop is CASSRQTGGHYGYTF. The CDR3 DNA is TGTGCCAGCAGTCGTCAGACAGGGGGCCACTATGGCTACACCTTC.

This clone came up once. CDR3 nucleotide sequence: TGCGCCAGCAGCCAATTTCAGGGGAGCCACAATGAGCAGTTCTTC. It yields the protein CASSQFQGSHNEQFF. V gene TRBV4-3 combines with J gene TRBJ2-1, with D tentatively TRBD1 (6 bases). The germline CDR1 and CDR2 sequences are LGHNA and YSLEER. The CDR3 runs 15 residues. The germline V and J ends were trimmed by 2 bases and 5 bases, with 13 bases remaining between them.

The chain couples TRBV5-1 to TRBJ2-7, with 12 bases matching TRBD2. The CDR3 spans 15 residues. V trimming: 0 bases; J trimming: 6 bases; junction bases outside the gene matches: 4. The V gene's germline CDR1 is SGHRS and CDR2 YFSETQ. The CDR3 loop reads CASSLGLAGEGEQYF. The DNA for the CDR3 is TGCGCCAGCAGCTTGGGACTAGCGGGGGAGGGCGAGCAGTACTTC.

This clone was recorded once. V gene TRBV28 combines with J gene TRBJ1-2; TRBD1 matches 9 bases. From germline, CDR1 is MDHEN and CDR2 SYDVKM. The CDR3 runs 14 residues. Trimming took 6 bases from V and 4 from J; bases not matched to a gene: 6. CDR3 sequence: CASRQQGARYGYTF. In DNA form, the CDR3 reads TGTGCCAGCAGACAACAGGGGGCGCGCTATGGCTACACCTTC.

The chain employs TRBV27 and TRBJ1-2, with 7 bases lining up with TRBD1. CDR3 length: 13 amino acids. Germline V gene sequence: CDR1 MNHEY, CDR2 SMNVEV (reference sequence). After removal of 5 bases from V and 4 bases from J, the junction contained 4 bases not matched to a gene. CDR3 in DNA: TGTGCCAGCAGTGGCGGGACAGCCTATGGCTACACCTTC. It codes for CASSGGTAYGYTF.

V usage is TRBV3-1 (or the pseudogene TRBV3-2) and J usage is TRBJ2-2; TRBD1 is a possible D gene (6 bases). V gave up 3 bases and J gave up 5 bases, with 13 bases separating them. The CDR3 extends over 15 amino acids. Germline CDR1 and CDR2: LGHDT and YNNKEL (reference sequence). CDR3 sequence reads: CASSQGTGRTGELFF. The CDR3, as DNA: TGTGCCAGCAGCCAGGGAACAGGGCGGACCGGGGAGCTGTTTTTT.

The V and J genes are TRBV19 and TRBJ2-5, with unresolved D. Germline lookup yields CDR1 LNHDA and CDR2 SQIVND (reference sequence). Trimming removed 7 bases at V and 0 bases at J, with 12 bases between. This CDR3 has 14 residues. The CDR3 DNA reads TGTGCCAGTAATCTGGGCTCACACCAAGAGACCCAGTACTTC. This sequence encodes CASNLGSHQETQYF.

The genes are TRBV6-4 and TRBJ2-1, with D possibly being TRBD2 (5 bases). V was shortened by 0 bases and J by 10 bases, with 10 bases between the two germline ends. CDR1 and CDR2 (germline): MRHNA, SNTAGT. CDR3 size: 13 residues. The CDR3 nucleotides read TGTGCCAGCAGTGACTCGATGGGAGCGGAGCAGTTCTTC. Protein product: CASSDSMGAEQFF.

V is TRBV28 and J is TRBJ1-3, with unresolved D. CDR1 is MDHEN and CDR2 is SYDVKM in the germline V gene. Trimming pared 2 bases from V and 1 base from J, leaving 6 bases between. This CDR3 contains 14 residues. This CDR3 is CASSLGGSGNTIYF. The CDR3 DNA is TGTGCCAGCAGTTTAGGAGGGTCTGGAAACACCATATATTTT.